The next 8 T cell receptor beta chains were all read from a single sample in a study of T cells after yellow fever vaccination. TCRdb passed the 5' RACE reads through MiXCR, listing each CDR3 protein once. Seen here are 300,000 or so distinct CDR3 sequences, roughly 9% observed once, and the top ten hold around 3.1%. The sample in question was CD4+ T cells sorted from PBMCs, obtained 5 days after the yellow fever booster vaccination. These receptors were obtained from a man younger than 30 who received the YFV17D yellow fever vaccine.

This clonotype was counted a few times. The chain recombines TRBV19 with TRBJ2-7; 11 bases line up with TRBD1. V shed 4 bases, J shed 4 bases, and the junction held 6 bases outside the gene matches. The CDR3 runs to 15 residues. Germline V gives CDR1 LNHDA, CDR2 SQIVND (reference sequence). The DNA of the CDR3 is TGTGCCAGTAGTACAACCGGACAGGGGGCTTACGAGCAGTACTTC. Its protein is CASSTTGQGAYEQYF.

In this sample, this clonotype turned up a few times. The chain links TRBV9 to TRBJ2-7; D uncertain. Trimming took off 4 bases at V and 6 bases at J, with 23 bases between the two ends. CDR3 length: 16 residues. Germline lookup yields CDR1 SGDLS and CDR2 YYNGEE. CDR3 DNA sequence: TGTGCCAGCAGCCCGGTTGGAGACAAATACGCCTCCGAGCAGTACTTC. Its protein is CASSPVGDKYASEQYF.

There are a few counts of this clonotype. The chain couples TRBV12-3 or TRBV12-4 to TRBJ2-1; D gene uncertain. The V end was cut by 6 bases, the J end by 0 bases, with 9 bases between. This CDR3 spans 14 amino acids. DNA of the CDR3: TGTGCCAGCAGAGGGCCGAGCTCCTACAATGAGCAGTTCTTC. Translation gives CASRGPSSYNEQFF.

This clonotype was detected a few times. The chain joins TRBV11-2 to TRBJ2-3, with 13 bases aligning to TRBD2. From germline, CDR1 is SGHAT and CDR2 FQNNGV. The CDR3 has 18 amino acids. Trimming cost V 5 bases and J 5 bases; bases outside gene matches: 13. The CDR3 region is CASSPRELAGGLVDTQYF. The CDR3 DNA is TGTGCCAGCAGCCCCCGCGAACTAGCGGGGGGGCTGGTAGATACGCAGTATTTT.

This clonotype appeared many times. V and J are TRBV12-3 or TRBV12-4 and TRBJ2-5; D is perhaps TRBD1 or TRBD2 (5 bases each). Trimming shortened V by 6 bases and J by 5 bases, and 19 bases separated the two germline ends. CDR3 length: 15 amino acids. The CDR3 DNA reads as TGTGCCAGCAGCGTCGACAGTCCCGGGGTGGAGACCCAGTACTTC. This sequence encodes CASSVDSPGVETQYF.

CDR3 DNA sequence: TGTGCCAGCAGATCGGACGGGGGCCAGGGCGAGCAGTACTTC. Protein sequence: CASRSDGGQGEQYF. This chain uses TRBV6-2 or TRBV6-3 with TRBJ2-7, with D possibly called TRBD1 or TRBD2 (6 bases each). Germline CDR1 reads MNHEY; CDR2 reads SVGEGT. Trimming shortened V by 6 bases and J by 6 bases, and 18 bases separated the two germline ends. The CDR3 has 14 amino acids.

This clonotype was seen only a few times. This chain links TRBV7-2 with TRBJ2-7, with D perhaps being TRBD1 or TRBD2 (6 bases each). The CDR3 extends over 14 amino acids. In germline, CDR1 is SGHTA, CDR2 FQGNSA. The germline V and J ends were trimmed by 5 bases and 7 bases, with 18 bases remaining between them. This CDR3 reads CASSHGSGGGEQYF. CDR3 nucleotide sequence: TGTGCCAGCAGCCACGGGTCAGGAGGGGGTGAGCAGTACTTC. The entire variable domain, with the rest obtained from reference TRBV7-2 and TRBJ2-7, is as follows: GAGVSQSPSNKVTEKGKDVELRCDPISGHTALYWYRQSLGQGLEFLIYFQGNSAPDKSGLPSDRFSAERTGGSVSTLTIQRTQQEDSAVYLCASSHGSGGGEQYFGPGTRLTVT.

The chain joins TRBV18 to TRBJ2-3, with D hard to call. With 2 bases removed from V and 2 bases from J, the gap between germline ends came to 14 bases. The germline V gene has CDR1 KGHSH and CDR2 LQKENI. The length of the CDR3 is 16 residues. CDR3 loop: CASSPKSATVTDTQYF. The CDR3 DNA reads TGTGCCAGCTCACCAAAAAGCGCCACAGTCACAGATACGCAGTATTTT.